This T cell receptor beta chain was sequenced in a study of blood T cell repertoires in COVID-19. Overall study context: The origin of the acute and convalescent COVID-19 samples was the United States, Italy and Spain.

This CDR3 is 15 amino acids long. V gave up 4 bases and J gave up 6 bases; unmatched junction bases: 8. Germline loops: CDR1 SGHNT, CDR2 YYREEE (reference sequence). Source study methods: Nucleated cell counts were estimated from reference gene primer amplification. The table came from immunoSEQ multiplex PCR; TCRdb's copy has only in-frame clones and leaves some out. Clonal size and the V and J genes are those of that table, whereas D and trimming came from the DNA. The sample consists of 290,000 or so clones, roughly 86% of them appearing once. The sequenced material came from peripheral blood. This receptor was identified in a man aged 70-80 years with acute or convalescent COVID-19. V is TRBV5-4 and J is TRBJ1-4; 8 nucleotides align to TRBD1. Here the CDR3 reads CASSEGQGAHEKLFF. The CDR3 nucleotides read TGTGCCAGCAGCGAAGGACAGGGAGCTCATGAAAAACTGTTTTTT. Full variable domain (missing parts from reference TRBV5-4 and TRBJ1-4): ETGVTQSPTHLIKTRGQQVTLRCSSQSGHNTVSWYQQALGQGPQFIFQYYREEENGRGNFPPRFSGLQFPNYSSELNVNALELDDSALYLCASSEGQGAHEKLFFGSGTQLSVL.